This entry is about one T cell receptor (beta chain). This CDR3 is built from 11 residues. Per germline, CDR1 DFQATT and CDR2 SNEGSKA (reference sequence). For the second PCR, which ran for about 6 to 11 cycles, a sample-barcoded 5' primer and a J-beta primer mix were used. TCRdb redid the calling of the 5' RACE reads with MiXCR, one entry per CDR3 protein. The repertoire holds 950,000 to 1,200,000 distinct CDR3 sequences, with more than 30% as singletons. These data come from a study of blood T cells in healthy people across ages. Drawing of peripheral blood yielded about 9.6 milliliters from each donor. Each sample yielded at least 6 million isolated PBMCs.

The source of this sequence is a man aged 18 to 35 in good health. The rearrangement uses TRBV20-1 and TRBJ1-1; 7 bases are a match to TRBD1. Sequencing used blood. The CDR3 loop reads CSHRGGTEAFF. The CDR3 DNA reads as TGCAGCCACAGGGGAGGTACTGAAGCTTTCTTT.